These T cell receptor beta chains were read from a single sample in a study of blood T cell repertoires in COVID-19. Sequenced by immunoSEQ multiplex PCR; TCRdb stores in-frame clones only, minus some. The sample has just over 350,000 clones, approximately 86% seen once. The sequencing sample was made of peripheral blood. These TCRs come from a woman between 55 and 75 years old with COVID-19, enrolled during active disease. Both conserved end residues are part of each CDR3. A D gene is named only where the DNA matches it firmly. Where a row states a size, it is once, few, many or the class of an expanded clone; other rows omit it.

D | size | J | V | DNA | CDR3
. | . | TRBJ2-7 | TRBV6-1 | TGTGCCAGCAGTGAGGGGGGACTCGATTTGGAGCAGTACTTC | CASSEGGLDLEQYF
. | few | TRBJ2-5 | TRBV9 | TGTGCCAGCAGCGTAGCGGGAAAAGAGACCCAGTACTTC | CASSVAGKETQYF
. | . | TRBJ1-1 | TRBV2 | TGTGCCAGCAGCTATATTTCTGAAGCTTTCTTT | CASSYISEAFF
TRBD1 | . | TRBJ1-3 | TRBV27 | TGTGCCAGCAGTTTACGCCCACCGGGACAGGGCTTCGAAAACACCATATATTTT | CASSLRPPGQGFENTIYF
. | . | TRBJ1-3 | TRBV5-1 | TGCGCCAGCAGCTTGGCTGGGAGCTCTGGAAACACCATATATTTT | CASSLAGSSGNTIYF
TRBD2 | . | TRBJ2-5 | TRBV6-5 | TGTGCCAGCAGGAGGGGCGGGGGGCCTCAAGAGACCCAGTACTTC | CASRRGGGPQETQYF
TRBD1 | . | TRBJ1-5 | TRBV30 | TGTGCCTGGAGGGGGACAGGCGCCCAGCCCCAGCATTTT | CAWRGTGAQPQHF
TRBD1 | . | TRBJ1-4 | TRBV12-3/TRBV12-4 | TGTGCCAGCAGTTTGAGACAGGGGGAAAAACTGTTTTTT | CASSLRQGEKLFF
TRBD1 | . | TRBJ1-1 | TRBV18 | TGTGCCAGCTCACCAGCAGGGGGTACCATGAACACTGAAGCTTTCTTT | CASSPAGGTMNTEAFF
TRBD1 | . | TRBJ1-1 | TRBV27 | TGTGCCAGCAGTTTAACAGGGGCAAACACTGAAGCTTTCTTT | CASSLTGANTEAFF
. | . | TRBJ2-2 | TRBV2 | TGTGCCAGCAGTGAAGTAACAGCAACCGGGGAGCTGTTTTTT | CASSEVTATGELFF
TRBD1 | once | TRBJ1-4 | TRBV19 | TGTGCCAGTAGTGTAACAGGGGGCACTAATGAAAAACTGTTTTTT | CASSVTGGTNEKLFF
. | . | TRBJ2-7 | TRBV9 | TGTGCCAGCAGCGTAGGCGGAGAATCATCCTACGAGCAGTACTTC | CASSVGGESSYEQYF
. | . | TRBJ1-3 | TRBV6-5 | TGTGCCAGCAGTTACTCGTGGAGGGGAAACACCATATATTTT | CASSYSWRGNTIYF
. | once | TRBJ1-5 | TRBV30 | TGTGCCTGGAGCCAGGGATATAGCAATCAGCCCCAGCATTTT | CAWSQGYSNQPQHF
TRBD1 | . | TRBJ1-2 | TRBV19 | TGTGCCAGTCCCTTCAGGGGGGCGAACTATGGCTACACCTTC | CASPFRGANYGYTF
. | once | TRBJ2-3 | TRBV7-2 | TGTGCCAGCAGCTTAGCCCTAGATTCAGATACGCAGTATTTT | CASSLALDSDTQYF
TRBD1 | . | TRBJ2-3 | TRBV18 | TGTGCCAGCTCACTATTATCGACAGGGAACACAGATACGCAGTATTTT | CASSLLSTGNTDTQYF
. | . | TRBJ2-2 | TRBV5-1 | TGCGCCAGCAGCCGGGGGACAGCCCTGAACACCGGGGAGCTGTTTTTT | CASSRGTALNTGELFF
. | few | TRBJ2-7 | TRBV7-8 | TGTGCCAGCAGCCCCAGGCTACCGCTTTCCTACGAGCAGTACTTC | CASSPRLPLSYEQYF
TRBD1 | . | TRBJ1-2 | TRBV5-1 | TGCGCCAGCAGCTTGTTGGGGACAGGGTTTGGCTACACCTTC | CASSLLGTGFGYTF
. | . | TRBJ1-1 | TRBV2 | TGTGCCAGCAGTGGGCTCATGAACACTGAAGCTTTCTTT | CASSGLMNTEAFF
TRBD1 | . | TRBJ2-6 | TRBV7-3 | TGTGCCAGCAGCCCCTCTGGACAGGGGGGCTTGTATGGGGCCAACGTCCTGACTTTC | CASSPSGQGGLYGANVLTF
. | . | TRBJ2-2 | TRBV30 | TGTGCCTGGAGCCTCCACGGGGGTCGGGCCGGGGAGCTGTTTTTT | CAWSLHGGRAGELFF
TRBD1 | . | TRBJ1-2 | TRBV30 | TGTGCCTGGAGCGCCAACAGGGGAAACTATGGCTACACCTTC | CAWSANRGNYGYTF
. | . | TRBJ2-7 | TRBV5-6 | TGTGCCAGCAGCTTGGTCAGGGGAGTTCTAGACGAGCAGTACTTC | CASSLVRGVLDEQYF
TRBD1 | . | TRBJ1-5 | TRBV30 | TGTGCCTGGGGACAGGGAGCGGGTCAGCCCCAGCATTTT | CAWGQGAGQPQHF
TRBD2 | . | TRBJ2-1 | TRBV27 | TGTGCCAGCAGGTCGGGACCGGGACAGGGTACTAGCGGGGGCTCCTACAATGAGCAGTTCTTC | CASRSGPGQGTSGGSYNEQFF
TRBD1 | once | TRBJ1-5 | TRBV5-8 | TGTGCCAGCAGCAGGGACAGTTTAAATCAGCCCCAGCATTTT | CASSRDSLNQPQHF
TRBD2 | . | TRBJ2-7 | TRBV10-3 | TGTGCCATCAGTGCCGGGACTAGCGGGGGGGGTTTCTACGAGCAGTACTTC | CAISAGTSGGGFYEQYF
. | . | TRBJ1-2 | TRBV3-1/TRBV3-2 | TGTGCCAGCAGCCATGAAGGGGGAGACTATGGCTACACCTTC | CASSHEGGDYGYTF
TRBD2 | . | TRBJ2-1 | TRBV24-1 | TGTGCCACCAGTGTGGGCGGGGGGGGATCCAATGAGCAGTTCTTC | CATSVGGGGSNEQFF
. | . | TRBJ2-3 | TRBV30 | TGTGCCTGGAGTTTTGGGAACTCCGGGGGCACAGATACGCAGTATTTT | CAWSFGNSGGTDTQYF
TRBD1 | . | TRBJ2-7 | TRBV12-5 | TGTGCTAGTGTCCAATCGGGACAGAGCTCCTACGAGCAGTACTTC | CASVQSGQSSYEQYF
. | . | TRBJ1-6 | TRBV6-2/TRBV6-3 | TGTGCCAGCAGCCACCTCGGATCGAGGGAGGGTTCACCCCTCCACTTT | CASSHLGSREGSPLHF
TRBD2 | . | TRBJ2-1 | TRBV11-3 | TGTGCCAGCATACCCCGGGGGACTAGCGGGGTACCTCCCCGTGAGCAGTTCTTC | CASIPRGTSGVPPREQFF
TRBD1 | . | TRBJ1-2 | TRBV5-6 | TGTGCCAGCAGCTCCCCCACAGGGGATGGCTATGGCTACACCTTC | CASSSPTGDGYGYTF